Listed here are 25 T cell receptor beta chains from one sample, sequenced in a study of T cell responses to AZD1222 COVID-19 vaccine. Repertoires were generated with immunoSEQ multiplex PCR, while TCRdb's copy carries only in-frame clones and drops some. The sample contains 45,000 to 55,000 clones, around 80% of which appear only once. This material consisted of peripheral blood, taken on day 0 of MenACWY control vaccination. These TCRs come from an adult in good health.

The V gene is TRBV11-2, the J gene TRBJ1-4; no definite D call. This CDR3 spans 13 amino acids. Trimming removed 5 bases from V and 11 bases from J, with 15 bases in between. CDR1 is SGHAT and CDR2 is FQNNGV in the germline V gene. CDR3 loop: CASSQRENGKLFF. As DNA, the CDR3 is TGTGCCAGCAGCCAAAGAGAGAATGGGAAACTGTTTTTT.

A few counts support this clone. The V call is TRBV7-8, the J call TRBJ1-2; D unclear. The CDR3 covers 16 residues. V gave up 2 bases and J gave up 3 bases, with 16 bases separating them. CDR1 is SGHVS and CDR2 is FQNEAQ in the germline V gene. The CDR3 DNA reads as TGTGCCAGCAGCTTACAACACCCCCCGGCAGACTATGGCTACACCTTC. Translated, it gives CASSLQHPPADYGYTF.

The CDR3, as DNA: TGTGCCAGCTCACCAGATCTAGCCCATGAGCAGTTCTTC. Amino acids: CASSPDLAHEQFF. The chain combines TRBV18 with TRBJ2-1; weak D call: TRBD2 (5 bases). From germline, CDR1 is KGHSH and CDR2 LQKENI. The V and J ends lost 2 bases and 8 bases respectively, with 10 bases between them. The CDR3 is 13 residues long.

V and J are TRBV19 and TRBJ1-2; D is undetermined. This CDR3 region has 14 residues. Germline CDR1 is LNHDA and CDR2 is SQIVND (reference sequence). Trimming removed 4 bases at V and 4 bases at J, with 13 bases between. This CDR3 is CASSSRGPPYGYTF. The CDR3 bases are TGTGCCAGTAGTAGTCGAGGACCCCCCTATGGCTACACCTTC.

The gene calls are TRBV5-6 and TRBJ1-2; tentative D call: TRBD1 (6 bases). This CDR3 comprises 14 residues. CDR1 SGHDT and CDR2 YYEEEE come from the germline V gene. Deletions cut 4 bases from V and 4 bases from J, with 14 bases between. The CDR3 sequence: CASSADRGGYGYTF. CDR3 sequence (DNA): TGTGCCAGCAGCGCGGACAGAGGAGGCTATGGCTACACCTTC.

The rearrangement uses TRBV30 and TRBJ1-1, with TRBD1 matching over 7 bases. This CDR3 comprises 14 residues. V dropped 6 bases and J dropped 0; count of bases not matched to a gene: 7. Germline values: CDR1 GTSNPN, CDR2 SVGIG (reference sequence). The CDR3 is CACQRDSMNTEAFF. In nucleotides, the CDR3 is TGTGCCTGCCAGAGGGACAGTATGAACACTGAAGCTTTCTTT.

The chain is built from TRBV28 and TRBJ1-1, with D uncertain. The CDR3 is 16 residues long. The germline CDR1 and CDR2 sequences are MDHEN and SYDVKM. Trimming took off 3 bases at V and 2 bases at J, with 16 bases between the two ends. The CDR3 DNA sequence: TGTGCCAGCAGTTTGTTAGAGGCCAGCTTTAACACTGAAGCTTTCTTT. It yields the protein CASSLLEASFNTEAFF.

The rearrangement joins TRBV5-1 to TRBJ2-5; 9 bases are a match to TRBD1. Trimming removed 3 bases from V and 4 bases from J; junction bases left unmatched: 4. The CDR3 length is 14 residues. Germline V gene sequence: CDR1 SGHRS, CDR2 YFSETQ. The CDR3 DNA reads TGCGCCAGCAGCTCACAGGGGGCGGGAGAGACCCAGTACTTC. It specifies CASSSQGAGETQYF.

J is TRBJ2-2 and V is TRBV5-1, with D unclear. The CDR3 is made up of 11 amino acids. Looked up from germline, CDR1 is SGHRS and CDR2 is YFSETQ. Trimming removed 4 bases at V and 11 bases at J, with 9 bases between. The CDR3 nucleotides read TGCGCCAGCAGCGACCTCGGAGAGCTGTTTTTT. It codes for CASSDLGELFF.

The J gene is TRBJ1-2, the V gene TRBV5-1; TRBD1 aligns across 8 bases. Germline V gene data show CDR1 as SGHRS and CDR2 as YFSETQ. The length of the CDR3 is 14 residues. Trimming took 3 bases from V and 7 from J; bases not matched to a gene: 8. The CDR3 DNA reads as TGCGCCAGCAGCTCTTCACAGGGGGACACTGGCTACACCTTC. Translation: CASSSSQGDTGYTF. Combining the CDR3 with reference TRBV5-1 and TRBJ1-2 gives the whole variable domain KAGVTQTPRYLIKTRGQQVTLSCSPISGHRSVSWYQQTPGQGLQFLFEYFSETQRNKGNFPGRFSGRQFSNSRSEMNVSTLELGDSALYLCASSSSQGDTGYTFGSGTRLTVV.

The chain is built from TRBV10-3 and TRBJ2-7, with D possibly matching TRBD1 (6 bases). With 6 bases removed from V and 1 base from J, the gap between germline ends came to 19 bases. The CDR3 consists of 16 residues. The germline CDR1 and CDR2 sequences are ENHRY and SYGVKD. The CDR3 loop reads CAIRDLGLGGSYEQYV. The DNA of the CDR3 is TGTGCCATCAGAGACCTCGGGTTAGGGGGATCCTACGAGCAGTACGTC.

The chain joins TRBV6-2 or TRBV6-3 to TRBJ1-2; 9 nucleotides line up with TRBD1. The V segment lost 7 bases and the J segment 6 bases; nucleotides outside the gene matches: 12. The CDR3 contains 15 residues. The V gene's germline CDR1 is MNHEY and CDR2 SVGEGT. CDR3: CASTPQGQGSNGYTF. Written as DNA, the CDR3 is TGTGCCAGCACCCCCCAGGGACAGGGTTCGAATGGCTACACCTTC.

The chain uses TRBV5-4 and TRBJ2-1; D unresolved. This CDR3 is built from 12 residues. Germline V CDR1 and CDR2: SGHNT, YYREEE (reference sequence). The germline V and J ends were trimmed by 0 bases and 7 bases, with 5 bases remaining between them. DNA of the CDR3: TGTGCCAGCAGCTTGGCGAATAATGAGCAGTTCTTC. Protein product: CASSLANNEQFF.

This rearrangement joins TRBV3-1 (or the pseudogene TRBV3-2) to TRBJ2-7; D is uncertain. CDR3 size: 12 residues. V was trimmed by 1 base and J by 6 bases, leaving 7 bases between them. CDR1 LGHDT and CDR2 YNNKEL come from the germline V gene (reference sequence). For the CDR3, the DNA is TGTGCCAGCAGCCAAGGCTTGGGCGAGCAGTACTTC. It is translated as CASSQGLGEQYF.

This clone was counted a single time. The CDR3 protein is CASSPGPGREQYV. CDR3 DNA sequence: TGTGCCAGCTCACCGGGGCCCGGGAGGGAGCAGTACGTC. The gene calls are TRBV18 and TRBJ2-7; 7 nucleotides line up with TRBD2. The CDR3 contains 13 residues. Germline trimming cut 3 bases from V and 7 bases from J; bases unmatched to any gene: 6. CDR1 is KGHSH, CDR2 LQKENI, per germline.

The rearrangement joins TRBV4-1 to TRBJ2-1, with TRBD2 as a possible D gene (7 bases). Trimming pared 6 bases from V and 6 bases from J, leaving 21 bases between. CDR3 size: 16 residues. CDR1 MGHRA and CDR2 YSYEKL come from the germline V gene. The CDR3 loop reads CASSPDMGRGPNEQFF. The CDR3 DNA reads TGCGCCAGCAGTCCTGATATGGGGCGGGGGCCCAATGAGCAGTTCTTC.

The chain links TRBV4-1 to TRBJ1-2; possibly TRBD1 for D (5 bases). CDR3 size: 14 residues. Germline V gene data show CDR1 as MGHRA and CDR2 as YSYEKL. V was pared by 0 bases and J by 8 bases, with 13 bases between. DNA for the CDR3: TGCGCCAGCAGCCAAGAGGGGACGGTTGGCGGCTACACCTTC. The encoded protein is CASSQEGTVGGYTF.

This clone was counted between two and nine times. As DNA, the CDR3 is TGTGCCGGAGGACTTGGAAACACCATATATTTT. This gives the protein CAGGLGNTIYF. The chain has TRBV12-3 or TRBV12-4 and TRBJ1-3; no firm D call. This CDR3 comprises 11 residues. Trimming stripped 11 bases from V and 3 bases from J, with 8 bases between.

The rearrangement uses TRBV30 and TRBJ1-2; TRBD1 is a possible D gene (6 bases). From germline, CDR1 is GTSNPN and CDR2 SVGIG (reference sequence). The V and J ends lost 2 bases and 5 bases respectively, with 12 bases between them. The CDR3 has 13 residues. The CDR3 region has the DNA TGTGCCTGGAGTTCAGGGGCGTGGTATGGCTACACCTTC. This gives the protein CAWSSGAWYGYTF.

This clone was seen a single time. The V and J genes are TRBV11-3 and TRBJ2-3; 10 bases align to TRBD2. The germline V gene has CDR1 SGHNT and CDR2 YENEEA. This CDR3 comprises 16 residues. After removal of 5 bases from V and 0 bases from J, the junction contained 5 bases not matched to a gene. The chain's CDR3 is CASSRSGGASTDTQYF. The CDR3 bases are TGTGCCAGCAGCAGGAGCGGGGGGGCGAGCACAGATACGCAGTATTTT.

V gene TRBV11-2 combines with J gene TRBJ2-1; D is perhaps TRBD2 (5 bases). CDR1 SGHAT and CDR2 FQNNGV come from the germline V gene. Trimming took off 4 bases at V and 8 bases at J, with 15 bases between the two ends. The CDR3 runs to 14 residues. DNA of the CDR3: TGTGCCAGCAGCTACCAGTTTGGTAGCGATGAGCAGTTCTTC. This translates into CASSYQFGSDEQFF.

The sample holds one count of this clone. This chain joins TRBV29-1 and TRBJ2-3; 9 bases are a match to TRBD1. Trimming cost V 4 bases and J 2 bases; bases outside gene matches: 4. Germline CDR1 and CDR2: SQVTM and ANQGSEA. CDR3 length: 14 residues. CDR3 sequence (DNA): TGCAGCGTTGTTGGACAGGGGAACACAGATACGCAGTATTTT. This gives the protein CSVVGQGNTDTQYF.

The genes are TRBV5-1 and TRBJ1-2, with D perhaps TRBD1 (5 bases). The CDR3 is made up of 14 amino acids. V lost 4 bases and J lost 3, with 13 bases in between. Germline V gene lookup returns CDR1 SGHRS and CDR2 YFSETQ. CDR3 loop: CASSGGQGHYGYTF. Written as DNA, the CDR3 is TGCGCCAGCAGCGGCGGGCAGGGCCACTATGGCTACACCTTC.

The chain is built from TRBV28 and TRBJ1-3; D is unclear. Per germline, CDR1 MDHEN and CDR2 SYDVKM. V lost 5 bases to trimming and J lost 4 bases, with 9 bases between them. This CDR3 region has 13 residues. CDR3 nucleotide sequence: TGTGCCAGCAGTGACAACCTCGGAAACACCATATATTTT. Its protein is CASSDNLGNTIYF.

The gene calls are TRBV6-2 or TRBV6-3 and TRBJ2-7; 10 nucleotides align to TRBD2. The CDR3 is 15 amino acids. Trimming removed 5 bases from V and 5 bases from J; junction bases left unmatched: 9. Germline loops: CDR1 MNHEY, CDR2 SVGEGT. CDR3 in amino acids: CASSPSGRDRHEQYF. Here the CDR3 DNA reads TGTGCCAGCAGTCCGAGCGGGAGGGATCGTCACGAGCAGTACTTC.